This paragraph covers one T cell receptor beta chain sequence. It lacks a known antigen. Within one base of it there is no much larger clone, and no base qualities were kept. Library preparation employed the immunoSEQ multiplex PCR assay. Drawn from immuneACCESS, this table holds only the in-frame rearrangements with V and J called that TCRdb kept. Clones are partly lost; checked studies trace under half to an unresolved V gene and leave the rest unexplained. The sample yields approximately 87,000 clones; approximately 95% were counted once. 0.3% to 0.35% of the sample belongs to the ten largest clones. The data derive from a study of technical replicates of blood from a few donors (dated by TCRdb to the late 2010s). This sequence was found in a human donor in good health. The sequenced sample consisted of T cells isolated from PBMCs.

The CDR3 in this case is CASVYSGRDTEAFF. The DNA reads TGTGCCAGCGTCTACTCCGGGAGGGACACTGAAGCTTTCTTT. The chain couples TRBV28 to TRBJ1-1; no D gene can be assigned with confidence. The V end loses 8 bases and the J end loses 3 bases, and a stretch of 16 bases separates them. The germline V gene sets CDR1 to MDHEN and CDR2 to SYDVKM. The CDR3 measures 14 amino acids from cysteine to phenylalanine. The only DNA kept is the CDR3, 42 bases in frame from the first base.